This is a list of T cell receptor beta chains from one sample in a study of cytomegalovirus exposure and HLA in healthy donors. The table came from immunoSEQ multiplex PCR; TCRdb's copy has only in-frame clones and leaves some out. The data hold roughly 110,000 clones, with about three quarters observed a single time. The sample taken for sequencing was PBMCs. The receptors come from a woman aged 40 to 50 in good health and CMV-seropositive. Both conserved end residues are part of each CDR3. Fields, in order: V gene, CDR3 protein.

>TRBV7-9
CASSLSGYQPQHF
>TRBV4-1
CASSQDRGASGSGANVLTF
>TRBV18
CASSPPGTDNQPQHF
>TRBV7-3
CASSPDPPQGTILITEAFF
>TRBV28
CASSEQRGFQETQYF
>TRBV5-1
CASSLGGQAFYEQYF
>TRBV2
CASKWHEKLFF
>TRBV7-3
CASSLDWGGTQYF
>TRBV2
CASSEKRANSPLHF
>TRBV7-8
CASSPSWGRGPMNTEAFF
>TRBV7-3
CASSLSGQAGNTIYF
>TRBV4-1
CASSFHRGTNQPQHF
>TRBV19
CASSQGGNYGYTF
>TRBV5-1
CASSVAGASLRGSDSYEQYF
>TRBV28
CASSLSGGAGTEAFF
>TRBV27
CASSLTGNTEAFF
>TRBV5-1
CASSGALFSGANVLTF
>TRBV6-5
CASSYSRGTANSPLHF
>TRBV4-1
CASSQERHIQYF
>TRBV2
CASSERRGGFDEQFF
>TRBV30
CGLPDPRIYGYTF
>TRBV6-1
CASEGGGAYEQYF
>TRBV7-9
CASSLGQVGNTIYF
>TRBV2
CASRPFDGYGGELFF
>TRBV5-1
CASSDPSGGFASTDTQYF
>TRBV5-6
CASSPRPVAGGILYF
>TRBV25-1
CASTRGGANVLTF
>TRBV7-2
CASSLVGTARSSYNSPLHF
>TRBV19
CASSARGRTPRPTYEQYF
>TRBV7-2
CASSLSQARYGYTF
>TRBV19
CAVQGAETQYF
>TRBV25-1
CASSYDRVREQFF
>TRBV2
CASRTDRAEQYF
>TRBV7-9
CASSLGPNSPLHF